This TCR beta chain was captured by sequencing in a study of cytomegalovirus exposure and HLA in healthy donors. PCR involved 60 Vbeta and 13 Jbeta primers. Repertoires were generated with immunoSEQ multiplex PCR, while TCRdb's copy carries only in-frame clones and drops some. The sample lists 100,000 to 150,000 clones, under 85% occurring once. The clonotype originates from a woman between 50 and 59 years old in good health and CMV-seropositive. Sequencing input: PBMCs.

CDR3 protein: CASSSSYEQYF. CDR3 sequence (DNA): TGTGCCAGCAGTAGCTCCTACGAGCAGTACTTC. This rearrangement joins TRBV11-3 to TRBJ2-7; D not resolved. The CDR3 is 11 residues long. Germline loops: CDR1 SGHNT, CDR2 YENEEA. The V end lost 6 bases, the J end lost 0 bases, and 3 bases lay between the germline ends.